This TCR beta chain originates from a study of blood T cell repertoires in COVID-19. Study details: COVID-19 samples from acute and convalescent phases originated in the United States, Italy and Spain. Nucleic acid was either cDNA or gDNA, and it came from T cells, B-cell-depleted T cells, or PBMCs.

The table came from immunoSEQ multiplex PCR; TCRdb's copy has only in-frame clones and leaves some out. This sample carries approximately 300,000 clones, about 90% of them seen once, and the ten largest clones take around 10%. The sample holds one count of this clone. This CDR3 is 15 amino acids long. Trimming took 3 bases from V and 4 from J, leaving 12 bases between them. The germline V gene encodes CDR1 MGHDK and CDR2 SYGVNS. The chain carries TRBV25-1 and TRBJ2-2; maybe TRBD1 (5 bases). This receptor was taken from a woman in her twenties or thirties with COVID-19, enrolled during active disease. Sequenced material: peripheral blood. The DNA of the CDR3 is TGTGCCAGCAGTGACCTCAGGGAATCCACCGGGGAGCTGTTTTTT. It specifies CASSDLRESTGELFF.